This TCR beta chain came from a study of shared clonotypes between healthy human individuals. Background on the study: Each donor's CD4 naive and CD4 memory cells filled three plates apiece, CD8 naive two, and CD8 memory one.

Note on this clone: Antigen specificity is unknown.

Each subset's genomic DNA was split evenly across several immunoSEQ plates. Per the original methods: Junction-only immunoSEQ data arrived without quality scores, meaning filtering differed. Libraries were prepared by immunoSEQ multiplex PCR; TCRdb keeps only in-frame clonotypes and omits some of them. V and J calls and clone size are given by that table; D and trimming were obtained from the DNA. Altogether around 1.5 million clones are present, under 99% being singletons, with the ten largest covering less than 0.55%. The CDR3 has 16 residues. CDR1 and CDR2 from the germline V gene are KGHSH and LQKENI. V lost 3 bases to trimming and J lost 5 bases, with 17 bases between them. Points from the study as a whole: The genetic and exposure-history diversity represented was limited by few donors.

The TCR comes from a man aged 25 to 40 in good health. Sequencing was done on a sample of naive CD4+ T cells sorted from blood. Noted subset: CD45RA+ positively selected. The chain employs TRBV18 and TRBJ2-1, with D possibly called TRBD1 or TRBD2 (5 bases each). CDR3 sequence: CASSPVSGRGDNEQFF. CDR3 in DNA: TGTGCCAGCTCACCGGTTTCGGGGCGAGGTGACAATGAGCAGTTCTTC.